The entry below gives a single T cell receptor beta chain sequence along with its context. Antigen: not known. Germline is not matched at one junction end, which may reflect a read error. Expressed TCRB transcripts were sequenced because the entire RNA isolate underwent reverse transcription. The protocol was immunoSEQ multiplex PCR, while the TCRdb copy is restricted to in-frame clones and leaves out a portion. The table has more than 550,000 clones, over 12% seen once. The CDR3 sequence is 15 residues long. Germline V gene sequence: CDR1 SSHAT, CDR2 FNYEAQ (reference sequence). This record belongs to a study of beta chain features in type 1 diabetes. Study-wide points: Shorter TCRB CDR3s, moderately but significantly so, marked every one of the four CD4+ subsets in Type 1 diabetes patients.

The sample consisted of naive CD4+ T cells from blood. This clonotype was sampled from a man between 18 and 35 years old with type 1 diabetes. The rearrangement uses TRBV7-7 and TRBJ2-1; 12 nucleotides agree with TRBD2. CDR3 sequence reads: CASSTGTSGYNEQFF. The DNA for the CDR3 is TGTGCTAGCAGCACCGGGACTAGCGGGTACAATGAGCAGTTCTTC. The complete variable domain, with remaining parts taken from reference TRBV7-7 and TRBJ2-1, reads GAGVSQSPRYKVTKRGQDVTLRCDPISSHATLYWYQQALGQGPEFLTYFNYEAQPDKSGLPSDRFSAERPEGSISTLTIQRTEQRDSAMYRCASSTGTSGYNEQFFGPGTRLTVL.